This T cell receptor beta chain was profiled in a study of shared clonotypes between healthy human individuals. Comments on this clone: The antigen is unknown.

The table came from immunoSEQ multiplex PCR; TCRdb's copy has only in-frame clones and leaves some out. The sample includes approximately 2.1 million clones, approximately 93% of them seen just once. V lost 2 bases and J 12 bases, leaving 23 bases between the germline ends. Germline CDR1 MDHEN, CDR2 SYDVKM. There are 16 residues in the CDR3. Study-wide results and caveats: Few donors restricted represented genetic and exposure-history diversity.

The clonotype originates from a man aged 18 to 35 in good health. Some clones in this sample may be carry-over from other donors' samples. The source material was naive CD4+ T cells from PBMCs. The subset is: CD45RA+ positively selected. The genes are TRBV28 and TRBJ2-1; possible D gene TRBD1, 6 bases. CDR3 protein: CASSLGTGRQGYGQFF. Here the CDR3 DNA reads TGTGCCAGCAGTTTAGGTACAGGGCGCCAAGGTTATGGGCAGTTCTTC.